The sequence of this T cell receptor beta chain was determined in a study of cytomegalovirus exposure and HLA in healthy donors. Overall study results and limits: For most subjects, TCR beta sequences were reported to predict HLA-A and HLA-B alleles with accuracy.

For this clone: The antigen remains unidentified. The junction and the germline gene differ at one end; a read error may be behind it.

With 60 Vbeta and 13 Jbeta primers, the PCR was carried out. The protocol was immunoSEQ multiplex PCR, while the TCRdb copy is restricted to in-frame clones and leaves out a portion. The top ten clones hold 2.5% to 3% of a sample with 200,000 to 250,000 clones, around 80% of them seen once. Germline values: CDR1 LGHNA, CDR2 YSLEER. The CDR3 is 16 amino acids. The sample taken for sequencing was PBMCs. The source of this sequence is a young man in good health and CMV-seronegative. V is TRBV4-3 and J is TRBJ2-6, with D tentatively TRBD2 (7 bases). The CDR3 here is CASSSANGGGASVLTF. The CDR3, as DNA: TGCGCCAGCAGCTCTGCCAATGGTGGGGGGGCCAGCGTCCTGACTTTC.